The 5 T cell receptor beta chains in this list originate from one sample, sequenced in a study of control samples from healthy donors and cancer patients. Profiling relied on immunoSEQ multiplex PCR, and the TCRdb table lists in-frame clones only, not all of them. The table lists 100,000 to 150,000 clones, more than 75% of them singletons. The sequencing input was blood. These TCRs come from a man between 18 and 35 years old in good health.

The chain is built from TRBV21-1 and TRBJ1-2; TRBD1 is the table's D call and was not checked against the DNA. TRBV21-1 is a recognized pseudogene. The CDR3 contains 13 residues. The CDR3: CASSTAGGNGYTF. The CDR3 nucleotides read TGTGCCAGCAGCACAGCAGGGGGAAATGGCTACACCTTC.

The genes are TRBV27 and TRBJ2-7, with D uncertain. The CDR3 is made up of 13 amino acids. V was clipped by 8 bases and J by 2 bases, with 13 bases between them. From germline, CDR1 is MNHEY and CDR2 SMNVEV (reference sequence). The CDR3 reads CASALSSAYEQYF. CDR3 coding DNA: TGTGCCAGCGCCTTGAGTTCTGCCTACGAGCAGTACTTC.

This clone was observed a handful of times. The genes are TRBV30 and TRBJ1-1; D uncertain. Germline V gives CDR1 GTSNPN, CDR2 SVGIG (reference sequence). Trimming shortened V by 2 bases and J by 6 bases, and 7 bases separated the two germline ends. The CDR3 sequence is 11 residues long. The CDR3 loop reads CAWSRGSEAFF. DNA of the CDR3: TGTGCCTGGAGTCGGGGATCTGAAGCTTTCTTT.

A single count supports this clone. The chain joins TRBV3-1 (or the pseudogene TRBV3-2) to TRBJ1-1; 7 bases are shared with TRBD1. Germline trimming cut 6 bases from V and 4 bases from J; bases unmatched to any gene: 2. The CDR3 has 12 amino acids. Per germline, CDR1 LGHDT and CDR2 YNNKEL (reference sequence). The CDR3 sequence: CASRRDSTEAFF. DNA of the CDR3: TGTGCCAGCAGGCGGGACAGCACTGAAGCTTTCTTT.

This clone rates as medium-sized. V usage is TRBV5-1 and J usage is TRBJ2-7, with 7 bases matching TRBD1. This CDR3 has 14 residues. V was clipped by 5 bases and J by 1 base; unmatched bases: 6. The germline V gene has CDR1 SGHRS and CDR2 YFSETQ. In DNA, the CDR3 is TGCGCCAGCAGGGCTACAGGGGTATCCTACGAGCAGTACTTC. It specifies CASRATGVSYEQYF.